This T cell receptor beta chain was obtained from a study of cytomegalovirus exposure and HLA in healthy donors. The PCR used 60 Vbeta and 13 Jbeta primers. Produced via immunoSEQ multiplex PCR; TCRdb's table is partial and in-frame only. The sample lists 120,000 or so clones; 70% to 85% were seen once. V was cut by 5 bases and J by 4 bases, with 16 bases left in between. In germline, CDR1 is MNHEY, CDR2 SVGAGI. CDR3 size: 15 residues. The sequenced sample was PBMCs. This chain connects TRBV6-5 to TRBJ2-3, with D possibly TRBD1 on 5 matching bases. The clonotype originates from a man younger than 35 in good health and CMV-seronegative. The CDR3 nucleotides are TGTGCCAGCAGTACATTGACAGCCGAGTCAGATACGCAGTATTTT. Translation gives CASSTLTAESDTQYF.